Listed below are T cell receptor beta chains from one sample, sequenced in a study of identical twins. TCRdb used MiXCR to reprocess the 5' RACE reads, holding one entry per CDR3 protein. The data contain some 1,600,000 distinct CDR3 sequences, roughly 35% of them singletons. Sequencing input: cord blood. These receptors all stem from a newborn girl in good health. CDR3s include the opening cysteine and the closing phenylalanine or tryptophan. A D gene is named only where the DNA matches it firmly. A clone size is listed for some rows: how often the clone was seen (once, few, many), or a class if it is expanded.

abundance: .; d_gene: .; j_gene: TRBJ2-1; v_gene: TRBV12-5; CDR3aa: CASGLVLRQGSSYNEQFF; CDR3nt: TGTGCTAGTGGTTTGGTACTCCGGCAGGGTTCCTCCTACAATGAGCAGTTCTTC
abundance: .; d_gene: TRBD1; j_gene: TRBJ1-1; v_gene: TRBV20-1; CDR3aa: CSATGTGLATEAFF; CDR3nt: TGCAGTGCTACCGGGACAGGGCTAGCGACTGAAGCTTTCTTT
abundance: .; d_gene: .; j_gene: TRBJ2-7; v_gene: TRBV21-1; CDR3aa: CTSSNAGQGCYEQYF; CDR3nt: TGTACCAGCAGCAACGCGGGACAGGGGTGCTACGAGCAGTACTTC
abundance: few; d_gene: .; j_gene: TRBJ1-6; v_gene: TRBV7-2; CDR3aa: CASSLVPDSPLHF; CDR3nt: TGTGCCAGCAGCTTAGTTCCGGATTCACCCCTCCACTTT
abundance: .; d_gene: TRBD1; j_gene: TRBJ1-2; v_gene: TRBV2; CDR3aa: CASSVVQGAYTF; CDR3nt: TGTGCCAGCAGTGTCGTACAGGGGGCCTACACCTTC
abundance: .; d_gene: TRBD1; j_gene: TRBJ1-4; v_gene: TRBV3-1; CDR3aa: CASSQVRDRVATNEKLFF; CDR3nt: TGTGCCAGCAGCCAAGTCCGGGACAGGGTTGCAACTAATGAAAAACTGTTTTTT
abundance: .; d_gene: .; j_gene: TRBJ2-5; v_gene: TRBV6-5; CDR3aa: CASTPGRDQETQYF; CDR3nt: TGTGCCAGCACCCCCGGCAGGGACCAAGAGACCCAGTACTTC
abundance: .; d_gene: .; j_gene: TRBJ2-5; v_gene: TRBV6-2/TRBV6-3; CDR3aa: CTSSYGLAQETQYF; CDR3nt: TGTACCAGCAGTTACGGTCTAGCACAAGAGACCCAGTACTTC
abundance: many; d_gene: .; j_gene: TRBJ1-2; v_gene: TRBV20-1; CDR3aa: CSASRGTNYGYTF; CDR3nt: TGCAGTGCTAGTCGAGGGACCAACTATGGCTACACCTTC
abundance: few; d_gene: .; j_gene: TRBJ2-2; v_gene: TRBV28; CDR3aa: CASSNEQVANTGELFF; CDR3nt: TGTGCCAGCAGCAACGAACAGGTCGCGAACACCGGGGAGCTGTTTTTT
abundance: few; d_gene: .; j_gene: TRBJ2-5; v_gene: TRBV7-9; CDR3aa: CASSLEGPEQYF; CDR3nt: TGTGCCAGCAGCTTAGAGGGCCCTGAGCAGTACTTC
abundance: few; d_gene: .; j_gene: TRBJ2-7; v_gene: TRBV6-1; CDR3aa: CASGAGADAYEQYF; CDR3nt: TGTGCCAGCGGGGCGGGGGCCGACGCCTACGAGCAGTACTTC
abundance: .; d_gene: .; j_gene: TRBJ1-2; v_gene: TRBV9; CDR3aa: CASSHGTGSFYGYTF; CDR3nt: TGTGCCAGCAGCCATGGGACGGGTAGCTTCTATGGCTACACCTTC
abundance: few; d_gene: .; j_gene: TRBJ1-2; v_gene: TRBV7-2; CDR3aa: CASSLFGGTNYGYTF; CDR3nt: TGTGCCAGCAGCTTGTTCGGGGGGACTAACTATGGCTACACCTTC
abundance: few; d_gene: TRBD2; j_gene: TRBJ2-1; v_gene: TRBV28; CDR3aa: CASSFWTSGSSYNEQFF; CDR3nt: TGTGCCAGCAGTTTTTGGACTAGCGGGAGCTCCTACAATGAGCAGTTCTTC
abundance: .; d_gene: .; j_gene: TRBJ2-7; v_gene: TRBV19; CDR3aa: CASSPGINPYEQYF; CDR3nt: TGTGCCAGTAGTCCCGGGATCAACCCCTACGAGCAGTACTTC
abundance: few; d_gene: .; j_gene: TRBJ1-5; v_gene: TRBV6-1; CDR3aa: CASSETLRTAHQPQHF; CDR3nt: TGTGCCAGCAGTGAAACTTTGAGGACAGCACATCAGCCCCAGCATTTT
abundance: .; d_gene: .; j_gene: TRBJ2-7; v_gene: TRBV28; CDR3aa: CASFRDGSYEQYF; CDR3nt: TGTGCCAGTTTCCGGGACGGGAGCTACGAGCAGTACTTC
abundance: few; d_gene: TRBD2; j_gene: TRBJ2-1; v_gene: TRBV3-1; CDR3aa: CASSHEAGGLSRDNEQFF; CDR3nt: TGTGCCAGCAGCCACGAAGCGGGGGGCCTTTCAAGGGACAATGAGCAGTTCTTC
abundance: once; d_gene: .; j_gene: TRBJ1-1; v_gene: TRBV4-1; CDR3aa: CANSHGRTEAFF; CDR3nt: TGCGCCAACAGCCATGGCCGGACTGAAGCTTTCTTT
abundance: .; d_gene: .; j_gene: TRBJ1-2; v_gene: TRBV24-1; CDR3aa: CATSDSRANYGYTF; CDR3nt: TGTGCCACCAGTGATTCTAGGGCTAACTATGGCTACACCTTC
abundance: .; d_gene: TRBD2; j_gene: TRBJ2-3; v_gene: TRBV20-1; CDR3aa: CSARVPGGSTDTQYF; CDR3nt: TGCAGTGCTAGAGTCCCGGGAGGTAGCACAGATACGCAGTATTTT
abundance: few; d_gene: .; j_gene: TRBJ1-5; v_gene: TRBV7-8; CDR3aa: CASSLASGLTNNQPQHF; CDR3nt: TGTGCCAGCAGCTTAGCGTCTGGACTTACCAACAATCAGCCCCAGCATTTT
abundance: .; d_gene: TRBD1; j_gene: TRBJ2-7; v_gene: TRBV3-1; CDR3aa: CASSYLRDRDEQYF; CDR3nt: TGTGCCAGCAGCTACCTCCGGGACAGGGACGAGCAGTACTTC
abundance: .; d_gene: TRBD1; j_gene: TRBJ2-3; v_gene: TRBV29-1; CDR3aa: CSVTGGAVLDTQYF; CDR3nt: TGCAGCGTGACAGGGGGCGCAGTATTGGATACGCAGTATTTT
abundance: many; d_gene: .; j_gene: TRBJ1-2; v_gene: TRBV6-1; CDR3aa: CASSGTGYYGYTF; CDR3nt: TGTGCCAGCAGTGGAACAGGGTACTATGGCTACACCTTC
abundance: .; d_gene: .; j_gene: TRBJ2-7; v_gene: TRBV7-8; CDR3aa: CASRGRFQETQSF; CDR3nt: TGTGCCAGCAGAGGACGGTTTCAAGAGACCCAGTCCTTC
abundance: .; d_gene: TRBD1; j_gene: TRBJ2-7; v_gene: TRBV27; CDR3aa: CASLRTGSYNEQYF; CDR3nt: TGTGCCAGCCTGAGGACAGGGTCCTACAATGAGCAGTACTTC
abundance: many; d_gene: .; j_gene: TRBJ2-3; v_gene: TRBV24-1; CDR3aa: CATSDLGTDTQYF; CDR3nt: TGTGCCACCAGTGATTTAGGCACAGATACGCAGTATTTT
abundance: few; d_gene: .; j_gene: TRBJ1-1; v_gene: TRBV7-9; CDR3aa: CASSLPGTPNTEAFF; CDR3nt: TGTGCCAGCAGCCTCCCCGGGACACCGAACACTGAAGCTTTCTTT
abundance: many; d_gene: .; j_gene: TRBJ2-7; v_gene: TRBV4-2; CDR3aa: CASSQDVAAYEQYF; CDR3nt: TGTGCCAGCAGCCAAGATGTGGCAGCCTACGAGCAGTACTTC
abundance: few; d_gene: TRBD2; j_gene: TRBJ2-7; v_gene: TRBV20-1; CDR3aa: CSARDVSGSHEQYF; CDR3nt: TGCAGTGCTAGAGATGTTAGCGGGTCCCACGAGCAGTACTTC
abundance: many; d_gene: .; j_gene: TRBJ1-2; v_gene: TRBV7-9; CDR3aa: CASSLAGGGNYGYTF; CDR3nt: TGTGCCAGCAGCTTAGCAGGAGGGGGAAACTATGGCTACACCTTC
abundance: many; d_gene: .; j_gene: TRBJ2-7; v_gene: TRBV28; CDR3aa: CASSLKPGSSYEQYF; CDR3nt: TGTGCCAGCAGTTTAAAGCCAGGGAGCTCCTACGAGCAGTACTTC
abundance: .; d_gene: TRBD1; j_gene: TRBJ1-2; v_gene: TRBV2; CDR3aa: CANPGQDYGYTF; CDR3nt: TGTGCCAACCCGGGACAGGACTATGGCTACACCTTC
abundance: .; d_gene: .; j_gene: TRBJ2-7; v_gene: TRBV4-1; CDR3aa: CASRLGSEQYF; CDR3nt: TGCGCCAGTCGCCTCGGTTCCGAGCAGTACTTC
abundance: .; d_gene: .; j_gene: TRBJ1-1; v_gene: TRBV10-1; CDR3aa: CASSMGLGTEAFF; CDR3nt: TGCGCCAGCAGTATGGGTTTGGGCACTGAAGCTTTCTTT
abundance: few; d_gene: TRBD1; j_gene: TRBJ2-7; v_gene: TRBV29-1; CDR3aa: CSVVWTGQTYEQYF; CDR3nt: TGCAGCGTTGTTTGGACAGGTCAAACCTACGAGCAGTACTTC
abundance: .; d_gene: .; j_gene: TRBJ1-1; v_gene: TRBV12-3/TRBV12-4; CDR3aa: CASGWGAEAFF; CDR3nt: TGTGCCAGCGGATGGGGGGCGGAGGCTTTCTTT
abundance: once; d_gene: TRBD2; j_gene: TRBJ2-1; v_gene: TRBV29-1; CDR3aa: CSVGPVAGGGSSYNEQFF; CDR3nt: TGCAGCGTTGGTCCCGTAGCCGGCGGCGGGAGCTCCTACAATGAGCAGTTCTTC
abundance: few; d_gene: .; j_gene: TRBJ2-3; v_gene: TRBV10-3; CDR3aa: CAIAGMGADTQYF; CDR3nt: TGTGCCATCGCGGGCATGGGTGCAGATACGCAGTATTTT
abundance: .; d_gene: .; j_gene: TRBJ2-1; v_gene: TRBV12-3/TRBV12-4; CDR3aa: CATYDGQETQFF; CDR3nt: TGTGCCACCTATGACGGACAAGAGACCCAGTTCTTC
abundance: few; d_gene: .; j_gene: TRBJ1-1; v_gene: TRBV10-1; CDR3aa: CASRGRMNTEAFF; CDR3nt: TGCGCCAGCAGGGGGCGAATGAACACTGAAGCTTTCTTT
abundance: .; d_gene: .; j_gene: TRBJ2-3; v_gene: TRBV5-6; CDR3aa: CASSLVWQRGDTQYF; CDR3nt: TGTGCCAGCAGCTTGGTTTGGCAACGGGGAGATACGCAGTATTTT
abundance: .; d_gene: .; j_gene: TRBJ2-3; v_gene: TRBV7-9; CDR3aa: CASSFPGADTQYF; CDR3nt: TGTGCCAGCAGCTTCCCTGGGGCAGATACGCAGTATTTT
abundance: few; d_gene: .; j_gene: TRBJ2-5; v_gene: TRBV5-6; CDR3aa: CASSLIGIQETQYF; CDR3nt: TGTGCCAGCAGCTTAATAGGGATCCAAGAGACCCAGTACTTC
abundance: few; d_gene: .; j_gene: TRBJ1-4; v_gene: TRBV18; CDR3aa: CASSLGMTNEKLFF; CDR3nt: TGTGCCAGCTCACTGGGGATGACTAATGAAAAACTGTTTTTT
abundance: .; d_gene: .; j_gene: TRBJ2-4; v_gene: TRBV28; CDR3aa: CASSLKLDSIQYF; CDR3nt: TGTGCCAGCAGTCTCAAGCTCGACAGCATTCAGTACTTC
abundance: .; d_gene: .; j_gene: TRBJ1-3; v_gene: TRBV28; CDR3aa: CATRGSGNTIYF; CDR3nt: TGTGCCACCCGTGGGTCTGGAAACACCATATATTTT
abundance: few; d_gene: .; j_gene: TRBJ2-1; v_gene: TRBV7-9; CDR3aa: CASSLRSGPNEQFF; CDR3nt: TGTGCCAGCAGCTTAAGGTCAGGGCCCAATGAGCAGTTCTTC
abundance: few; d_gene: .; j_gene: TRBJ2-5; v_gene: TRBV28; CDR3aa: CASRGSRHQETQYF; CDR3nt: TGTGCCAGCAGAGGGAGTCGCCACCAAGAGACCCAGTACTTC
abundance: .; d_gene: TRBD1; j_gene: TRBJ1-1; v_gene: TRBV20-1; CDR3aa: CSARDGRTGSRVAFF; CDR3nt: TGCAGTGCTAGAGATGGTAGGACAGGGAGTAGGGTAGCTTTCTTT
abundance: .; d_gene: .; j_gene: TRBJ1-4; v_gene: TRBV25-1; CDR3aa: CASKNMGTNEKLFF; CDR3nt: TGTGCCAGCAAGAACATGGGGACTAATGAAAAACTGTTTTTT
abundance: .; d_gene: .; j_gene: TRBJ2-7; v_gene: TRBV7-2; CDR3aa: CASRADGHSSYEQYF; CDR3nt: TGTGCCAGCAGGGCCGACGGACACAGCTCCTACGAGCAGTACTTC